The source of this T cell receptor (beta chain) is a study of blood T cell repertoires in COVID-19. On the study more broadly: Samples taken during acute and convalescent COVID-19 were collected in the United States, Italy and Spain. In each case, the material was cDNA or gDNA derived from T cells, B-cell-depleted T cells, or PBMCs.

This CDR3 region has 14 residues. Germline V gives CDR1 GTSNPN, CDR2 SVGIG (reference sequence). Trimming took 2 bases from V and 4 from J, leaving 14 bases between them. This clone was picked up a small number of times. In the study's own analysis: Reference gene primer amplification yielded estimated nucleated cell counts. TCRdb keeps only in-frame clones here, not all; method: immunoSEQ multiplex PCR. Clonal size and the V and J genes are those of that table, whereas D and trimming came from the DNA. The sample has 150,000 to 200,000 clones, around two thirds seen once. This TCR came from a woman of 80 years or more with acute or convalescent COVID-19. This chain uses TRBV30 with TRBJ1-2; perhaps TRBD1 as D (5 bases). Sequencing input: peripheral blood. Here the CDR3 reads CAWSLAGWGYGYTF. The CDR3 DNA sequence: TGTGCCTGGAGTTTGGCAGGGTGGGGCTATGGCTACACCTTC.